The clone carrying this T cell receptor beta chain has a single count. Its specificity is unknown. Prepared TCR beta cDNA libraries contained unique molecular identifiers. The source material, 1 to 10 million T cells, gave rise to about 500,000 cDNA molecules. TCRdb redid the calling of the PCR reads with MiXCR, one entry per CDR3 protein. The repertoire includes some 890,000 distinct CDR3 sequences, roughly 50% of them detected once, and approximately 4.2% sits in the top ten. These data belong to a study of post-analysis software for immune sequencing data. Points from the study as a whole: F measure showed strong co-clustering of same-batch samples. There was significantly lower normalized Chao1 diversity in multiple sclerosis patients than in controls.

Input material: blood. The sequence came from a girl aged 5-17 years with multiple sclerosis.

The CDR3 DNA is TGTGCCAGCAGCGGGTGGTCAGGCGAAGAAAAACTGTTTTTT. Protein product: CASSGWSGEEKLFF. The chain uses TRBV2 and TRBJ1-4; D is undetermined. V lost 6 bases and J lost 8, with 16 bases in between. Germline CDR1 SNHLY, CDR2 FYNNEI. The CDR3 runs 14 residues. Filled out from reference TRBV2 and TRBJ1-4, the complete variable domain reads EPEVTQTPSHQVTQMGQEVILRCVPISNHLYFYWYRQILGQKVEFLVSFYNNEISEKSEIFDDQFSVERPDGSNFTLKIRSTKLEDSAMYFCASSGWSGEEKLFFGSGTQLSVL.